These 22 T cell receptor beta chains came from one sample sequenced in a study of T cell changes during pregnancy in multiple sclerosis. Produced via immunoSEQ multiplex PCR; TCRdb's table is partial and in-frame only. The table has about 52,000 clones, approximately 90% seen once. The specimen comprised CD4+ T cells from peripheral blood mononuclear cells, sampled before pregnancy. The receptors stem from a female donor with multiple sclerosis, enrolled in a pregnancy study.

The chain recombines TRBV6-6 with TRBJ2-7; no clear D. V lost 6 bases and J 6 bases, leaving 9 bases between the germline ends. The CDR3 sequence is 11 residues long. The V gene's germline CDR1 is MNHNY and CDR2 SVGAGI (reference sequence). The CDR3 reads CASRFAGEQYF. DNA for the CDR3: TGTGCCAGCAGATTCGCAGGCGAGCAGTACTTC.

The chain couples TRBV28 to TRBJ2-7; 8 bases map to TRBD2. The CDR3 sequence is 16 residues long. The V gene end was trimmed by 8 bases and the J gene end by 5 bases; junction bases not matched to a gene: 17. In germline, CDR1 is MDHEN, CDR2 SYDVKM. CDR3: CASRLFRAGVNHEQYF. The CDR3 nucleotides are TGTGCCAGCCGCCTATTTCGAGCGGGAGTCAACCACGAGCAGTACTTC.

This clone was seen more than once but under ten times. The chain employs TRBV30 and TRBJ1-5; D uncertain. Per germline, CDR1 GTSNPN and CDR2 SVGIG (reference sequence). Trimming pared 1 base from V and 5 bases from J, leaving 9 bases between. The CDR3 consists of 13 residues. The CDR3 sequence is CAWSAGLDQPQHF. The DNA for the CDR3 is TGTGCCTGGAGTGCGGGGTTAGATCAGCCCCAGCATTTT.

The J gene is TRBJ2-5, the V gene TRBV30; 10 bases line up with TRBD2. The J segment lost 5 bases and the V segment lost 0 bases, leaving 12 bases of the junction unmatched. Germline CDR1 is GTSNPN and CDR2 is SVGIG (reference sequence). The CDR3 is 17 residues long. The CDR3 DNA reads TGTGCCTGGAGTGTACCCGGACTAGCGGATTATAGGGAGACCCAGTACTTC. Translated, it gives CAWSVPGLADYRETQYF.

The chain employs TRBV11-2 and TRBJ2-3; the D is unclear. V was shortened by 5 bases and J by 4 bases, with 10 bases between the two germline ends. The CDR3 is 13 residues long. CDR1 and CDR2 (germline): SGHAT, FQNNGV. The DNA for the CDR3 is TGTGCCAGCAGCGAGGTTCCAGCAGATACGCAGTATTTT. It specifies CASSEVPADTQYF.

The chain uses TRBV25-1 and TRBJ2-1; 15 bases fit TRBD2. The CDR3 totals 15 residues. Trimming cost V 2 bases and J 7 bases; bases outside gene matches: 0. Germline CDR1 is MGHDK and CDR2 is SYGVNS. CDR3 sequence reads: CASSEGTSGRNEQFF. CDR3 in DNA: TGTGCCAGCAGTGAAGGGACTAGCGGGAGGAATGAGCAGTTCTTC.

Points on this clone: Other DNA variants within this sample encode the same CDR3. This chain uses TRBV28 with TRBJ1-1; 7 bases line up with TRBD1. The CDR3 is 14 residues long. J gave up 1 base and V 5 bases, and 4 bases lay outside the gene matches. Germline V gives CDR1 MDHEN, CDR2 SYDVKM. CDR3 nucleotide sequence: TGTGCCAGCAGTCCTGGGACAGCGAACACTGAAGCTTTCTTT. It is translated as CASSPGTANTEAFF.

The chain uses TRBV2 and TRBJ1-4; TRBD1 aligns across 10 bases. V lost 6 bases and J lost 7; bases outside the gene matches: 5. Germline V CDR1 and CDR2: SNHLY, FYNNEI. The CDR3 covers 14 residues. In nucleotides, the CDR3 is TGTGCCAGCAGGCCGGGACAGGGGATTGAAAAACTGTTTTTT. Amino acid sequence: CASRPGQGIEKLFF.

The chain's CDR3 is CASCAGLYNEQFF. CDR3 DNA sequence: TGCGCCAGCTGCGCGGGACTTTACAATGAGCAGTTCTTC. J is TRBJ2-1 and V is TRBV5-1; TRBD2 might be the D (6 bases). In germline, CDR1 is SGHRS, CDR2 YFSETQ. The CDR3 extends over 13 amino acids. V was clipped by 7 bases and J by 4 bases, with 12 bases between them.

This chain joins TRBV19 and TRBJ1-5; no definite D call. V was clipped by 8 bases and J by 8 bases, with 16 bases between them. Germline V gene sequence: CDR1 LNHDA, CDR2 SQIVND (reference sequence). CDR3 length: 13 amino acids. The CDR3: CASARSAAEPQHF. The CDR3 DNA reads as TGTGCCAGTGCTCGCTCAGCGGCAGAGCCCCAGCATTTT.

This clone was seen a handful of times. The chain has TRBV19 and TRBJ2-3, with 9 bases fitting TRBD2. CDR3 length: 17 residues. Germline CDR1 is LNHDA and CDR2 is SQIVND (reference sequence). The J segment lost 1 base and the V segment lost 6 bases, leaving 11 bases of the junction unmatched. CDR3 sequence: CASSLEASGIRTDTQYF. The CDR3 nucleotides read TGTGCCAGTAGCCTAGAAGCTAGCGGGATCCGCACAGATACGCAGTATTTT.

The chain is built from TRBV11-2 and TRBJ2-2; 9 positions match TRBD1. The J segment lost 4 bases and the V segment lost 5 bases, leaving 8 bases of the junction unmatched. This CDR3 is built from 16 residues. In germline, CDR1 is SGHAT, CDR2 FQNNGV. The CDR3 region has the DNA TGTGCCAGCAGCCCACAGGGGGCGTGGGGCACCGGGGAGCTGTTTTTT. Translated, it gives CASSPQGAWGTGELFF.

The rearrangement joins TRBV2 to TRBJ1-5, with D perhaps matching TRBD1 (6 bases). The length of the CDR3 is 13 residues. Germline V lookup: CDR1 SNHLY, CDR2 FYNNEI. V was shortened by 7 bases and J by 1 base, with 8 bases between the two germline ends. The CDR3 is CASTRGSNQPQHF. CDR3 nucleotides: TGTGCCAGCACCAGGGGAAGCAATCAGCCCCAGCATTTT.

This chain uses TRBV5-8 with TRBJ1-4; TRBD1 matches at 7 bases. There are 15 residues in the CDR3. The V segment lost 4 bases and the J segment 8 bases; nucleotides outside the gene matches: 11. Germline V gene sequence: CDR1 SGHTS, CDR2 YDEGEE. CDR3: CASSGRTGFYEKLFF. The CDR3, as DNA: TGTGCCAGCAGCGGCCGGACAGGCTTTTACGAAAAACTGTTTTTT.

The V and J genes are TRBV6-1 and TRBJ2-3; the D is unclear. This CDR3 contains 11 residues. Germline V gene sequence: CDR1 MNHNS, CDR2 SASEGT. V lost 6 bases and J 5 bases, leaving 6 bases between the germline ends. For the CDR3, the DNA is TGTGCCAGCAGGAGGCTAGATACGCAGTATTTT. Amino acid sequence: CASRRLDTQYF.

This chain connects TRBV2 to TRBJ2-2; 14 positions agree with TRBD2. Germline CDR1 reads SNHLY; CDR2 reads FYNNEI. The CDR3 is 17 amino acids. Germline trimming cut 5 bases from V and 6 bases from J; bases unmatched to any gene: 8. The CDR3 here is CASSTTSGRAYAGELFF. CDR3 nucleotide sequence: TGTGCCAGCAGTACGACTAGCGGGAGGGCCTATGCCGGGGAGCTGTTTTTT.

This clone was seen a handful of times. The V call is TRBV28, the J call TRBJ1-2; the D is unclear. The germline V and J ends were trimmed by 5 bases and 4 bases, with 8 bases remaining between them. The CDR3 has 12 residues. Germline CDR1 MDHEN, CDR2 SYDVKM. CDR3 coding DNA: TGTGCCAGCAGTACGCTACCCTATGGCTACACCTTC. Its translation is CASSTLPYGYTF.

The chain couples TRBV7-6 to TRBJ2-5; 9 bases align to TRBD2. Germline V gives CDR1 SGHVS, CDR2 FNYEAQ. This CDR3 has 16 amino acids. Losses at the gene ends were 1 base for V and 4 bases for J; bases not matched to a gene: 7. CDR3 protein: CASSLVAGASGETQYF. CDR3 in DNA: TGTGCCAGCAGCTTAGTAGCGGGAGCGTCAGGAGAGACCCAGTACTTC.

The chain recombines TRBV21-1 with TRBJ2-2; the D call TRBD2 from the table was never checked on the DNA. TRBV21-1 constitutes a pseudogene. This CDR3 has 16 residues. CDR3 sequence: CASSNYGGLNTGELFF. CDR3 sequence (DNA): TGTGCCAGCAGCAATTATGGCGGTCTGAACACCGGGGAGCTGTTTTTT.

Note on this clone: The junction departs from the called germline gene at one end, perhaps through a read error. The chain combines TRBV5-4 with TRBJ1-1, with TRBD1 as a possible D gene (5 bases). CDR1 is SGHNT and CDR2 is YYREEE in the germline V gene (reference sequence). The CDR3 loop spans 13 amino acids. The CDR3 nucleotides read TGTGCCAGCACCTTGGGGTTCTCGACAGCCCCTTTCTTT. Translation: CASTLGFSTAPFF.

J is TRBJ2-7 and V is TRBV28, with a possible D match to TRBD2 (6 bases). This CDR3 has 16 amino acids. The V and J ends lost 2 bases and 3 bases respectively, with 17 bases between them. Per the germline V gene, CDR1 is MDHEN and CDR2 is SYDVKM. The CDR3 region has the DNA TGTGCCAGCAGTTTAACCTCCGCTAGCGTTTACTACGAGCAGTACTTC. The encoded protein is CASSLTSASVYYEQYF. The full variable domain, completed using reference TRBV28 and TRBJ2-7, is DVKVTQSSRYLVKRTGEKVFLECVQDMDHENMFWYRQDPGLGLRLIYFSYDVKMKEKGDIPEGYSVSREKKERFSLILESASTNQTSMYLCASSLTSASVYYEQYFGPGTRLTVT.

The rearrangement joins TRBV30 to TRBJ2-2; TRBD1 agrees at 9 bases. CDR3 size: 15 residues. Germline lookup yields CDR1 GTSNPN and CDR2 SVGIG (reference sequence). With V trimmed by 4 bases and J by 1 base, 4 bases remained unmatched. This CDR3 is CAWMGTGWNTGELFF. The CDR3 DNA is TGTGCCTGGATGGGGACAGGGTGGAACACCGGGGAGCTGTTTTTT. Filled out from reference TRBV30 and TRBJ2-2, the complete variable domain reads SQTIHQWPATLVQPVGSPLSLECTVEGTSNPNLYWYRQAAGRGLQLLFYSVGIGQISSEVPQNLSASRPQDRQFILSSKKLLLSDSGFYLCAWMGTGWNTGELFFGEGSRLTVL.